The sequence of this TCR beta chain was determined in a study of OX40 agonist ivuxolimab in advanced cancers. Libraries were prepared by immunoSEQ multiplex PCR; TCRdb keeps only in-frame clonotypes and omits some of them. The sample contains tens of thousands of clones, roughly nine tenths of which appear only once. This CDR3 is 17 amino acids long. Germline-derived CDR1 and CDR2 are MNHEY and SMNVEV (reference sequence). V was clipped by 7 bases and J by 2 bases, with 22 bases between them. V gene TRBV27 combines with J gene TRBJ2-3; tentatively, D is TRBD2 (7 bases). The receptor was derived from an adult with an advanced solid tumor such as melanoma, head and neck, liver or kidney cancer. The material sequenced was CD4+ or CD8+ T cells sorted from blood, taken in a trial of the OX40 agonist ivuxolimab. In nucleotides, the CDR3 is TGTGCCAGCAAGACGATGGGGGGGCCCGATGACACAGATACGCAGTATTTT. It encodes CASKTMGGPDDTDTQYF.